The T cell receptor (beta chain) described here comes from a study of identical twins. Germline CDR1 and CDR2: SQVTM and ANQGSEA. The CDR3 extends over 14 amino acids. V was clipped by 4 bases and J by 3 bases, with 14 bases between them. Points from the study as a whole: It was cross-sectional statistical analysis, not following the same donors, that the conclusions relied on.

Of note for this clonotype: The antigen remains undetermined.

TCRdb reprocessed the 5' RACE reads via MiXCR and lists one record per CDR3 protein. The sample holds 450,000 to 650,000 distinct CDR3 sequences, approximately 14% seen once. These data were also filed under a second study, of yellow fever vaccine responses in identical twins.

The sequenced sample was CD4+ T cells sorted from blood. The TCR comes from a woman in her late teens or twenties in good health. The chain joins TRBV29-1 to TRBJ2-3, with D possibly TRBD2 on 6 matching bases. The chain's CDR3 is CSVAGSLTTDTQYF. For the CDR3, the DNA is TGCAGCGTTGCCGGGAGCCTTACGACAGATACGCAGTATTTT.